This TCR beta chain was captured in a study of shared clonotypes between healthy human individuals. General study findings and limits: Non-shared clonotypes displayed generation probabilities falling below those of clonotypes present in all four donors.

Between the trimmed V and J ends, which lost 6 bases and 1 base, there was a span of 13 bases. Germline values: CDR1 MNHNY, CDR2 SVGAGI (reference sequence). This CDR3 is 14 amino acids long. All donors qualified as healthy HIV-negative adults and had experienced no recent acute infections or vaccinations. The DNA input per sorted-subset replicate PCR was roughly 210 ng, corresponding to tens of thousands of T cell genomes. Original handling: Without quality scores, immunoSEQ junctional reads could not be filtered like full-length reads. Sequencing was performed with immunoSEQ multiplex PCR; in TCRdb, only in-frame clones are kept and a portion is missing. V, J and clone size reflect that table, while D and trimming were determined from the DNA. The sample includes fewer than 1.6 million clones, approximately 98.5% of them seen just once. Regarding this clone: Antigen unknown.

The receptor comes from a man aged 30 to 45 in good health. Sequenced sample: naive CD4+ T cells sorted from blood. Subset given: CD45RA+ positively selected. This sequence joins TRBV6-6 and TRBJ2-7; TRBD1 might be the D (5 bases). CDR3 bases: TGTGCCAGCAGCTCTCGGACAAATTCCTACGAGCAGTACTTC. It yields the protein CASSSRTNSYEQYF.